This TCR beta chain was sequenced for a study of cytomegalovirus exposure and HLA in healthy donors. Study-wide results and caveats: There were a few CMV-associated chains whose specificity for CMV antigens was confirmed in vitro. Reported results showed that the classifier diagnosed cytomegalovirus status with high specificity and sensitivity. 164 TCR beta chains were listed as cytomegalovirus-associated. First-cohort TCR clusters were later found to tend to co-occur in the 120 validation repertoires.

Sequencing used immunoSEQ multiplex PCR; TCRdb keeps in-frame clones, though not all of them. This sample has around 150,000 clones, with 86% found just once. With respect to this clone: Its target is not known.

The specimen sequenced was PBMCs. This sequence was found in a woman in her thirties in good health and CMV-seronegative.

The CDR3 here is CASSLTPSGSTDTQYF. CDR3 nucleotide sequence: TGTGCCAGCAGTTTAACGCCTTCAGGGAGCACAGATACGCAGTATTTT. The chain joins TRBV28 to TRBJ2-3; TRBD1 might be the D (5 bases). The CDR3 loop spans 16 amino acids. Germline V gene data show CDR1 as MDHEN and CDR2 as SYDVKM. Trimming removed 2 bases at V and 0 bases at J, with 12 bases between.